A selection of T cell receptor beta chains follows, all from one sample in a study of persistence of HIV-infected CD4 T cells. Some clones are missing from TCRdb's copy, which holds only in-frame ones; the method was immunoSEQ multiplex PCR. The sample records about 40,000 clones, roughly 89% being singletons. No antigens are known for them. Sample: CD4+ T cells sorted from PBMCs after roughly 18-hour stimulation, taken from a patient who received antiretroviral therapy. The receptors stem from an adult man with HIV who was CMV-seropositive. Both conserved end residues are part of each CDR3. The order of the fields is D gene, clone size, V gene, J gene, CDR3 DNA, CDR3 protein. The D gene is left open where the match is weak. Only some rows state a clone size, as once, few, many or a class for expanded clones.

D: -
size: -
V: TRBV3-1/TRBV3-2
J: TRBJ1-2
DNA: TGTGCCAGCAGCCAAGATCGGCAGGGACGGAACGGGCGGGCCTTC
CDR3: CASSQDRQGRNGRAF

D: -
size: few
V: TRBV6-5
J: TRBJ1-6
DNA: TGTGCCAGCAGTTACTCTCTCGCAACAGGCTCACCCCTCCACTTT
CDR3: CASSYSLATGSPLHF

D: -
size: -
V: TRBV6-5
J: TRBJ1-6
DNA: TGTGCCAGCATGCGGGTCTTGAGCTCACCCCTCCACTTT
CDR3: CASMRVLSSPLHF

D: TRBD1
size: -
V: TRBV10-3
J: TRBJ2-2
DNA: TGTGCCATCAGTCTCGGGACAGGAATGAACACCGGGGAGCTGTTTTTT
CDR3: CAISLGTGMNTGELFF

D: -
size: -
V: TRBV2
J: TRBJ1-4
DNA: TGTGCCAGTCTCCCCCACGGGTCGACTAATGAAAAACTGTTTTTT
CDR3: CASLPHGSTNEKLFF

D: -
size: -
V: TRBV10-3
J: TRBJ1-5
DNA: TGTGCCATCAGTGAGCAGGGCAGTCAGCCCCAGCATTTT
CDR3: CAISEQGSQPQHF

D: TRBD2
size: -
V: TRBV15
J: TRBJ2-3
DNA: TGTGCCACCAGCAGGACTAGCCGCACAGATACGCAGTATTTT
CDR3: CATSRTSRTDTQYF

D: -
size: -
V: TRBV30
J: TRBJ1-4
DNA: TGTGCCTGGACTACTGCAGGGAGCGAAAAACTGTTTTTT
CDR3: CAWTTAGSEKLFF

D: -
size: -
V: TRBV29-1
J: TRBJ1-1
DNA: TGCAGCGTTGTGCGGTACAACGCTGAAGCTTTCTTT
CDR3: CSVVRYNAEAFF

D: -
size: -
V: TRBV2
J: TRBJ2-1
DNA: TGTGCCAGCGGGACTTTTAAGGGTAACAATGAGCAGTTCTTC
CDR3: CASGTFKGNNEQFF

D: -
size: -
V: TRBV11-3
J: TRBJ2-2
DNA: TGTGCCAGCAGCCCCCGCGCCTTGAACACCGGGGAGCTGTTTTTT
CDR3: CASSPRALNTGELFF

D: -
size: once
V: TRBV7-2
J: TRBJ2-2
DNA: TGTGCCAGCAGCTTAGCTCCAGTCAGCACCGGGGAGCTGTTTTTT
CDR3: CASSLAPVSTGELFF

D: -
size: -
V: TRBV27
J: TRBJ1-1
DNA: TGTGCCAGCATCCCTCGGCCGTGGGGGAGGTTAAACACTGAAGCTTTCTTT
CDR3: CASIPRPWGRLNTEAFF

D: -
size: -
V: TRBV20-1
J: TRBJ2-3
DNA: TGCAGTCCCCGAGCAGATACGCAGTATTTT
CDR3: CSPRADTQYF

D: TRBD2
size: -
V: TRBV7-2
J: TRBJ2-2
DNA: TGTGCCAGCAGCTTATCGTCGGGAGGGCTGCTGGGGGAGCTGTTTTTT
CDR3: CASSLSSGGLLGELFF

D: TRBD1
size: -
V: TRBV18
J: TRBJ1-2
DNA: TGTGCCAGCTCACCGCTGGCGCAGGGGGCGAACTATGGCTACACCTTC
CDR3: CASSPLAQGANYGYTF

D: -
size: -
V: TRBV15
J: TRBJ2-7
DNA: TGTGCCACCAGCAGAGATTTGGGCAGGAAAACCTACGAGCAGTACTTC
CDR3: CATSRDLGRKTYEQYF

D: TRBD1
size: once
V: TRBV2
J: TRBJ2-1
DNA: TGTGCCAGCAGGGAAATCCGGGACAGGGGGCGCAATGAGCAGTTCTTC
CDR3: CASREIRDRGRNEQFF

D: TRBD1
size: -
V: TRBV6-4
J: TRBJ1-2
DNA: TGTGCCAGCAGTGTCAATACAGGGGGTGCATATGGCTACACCTTC
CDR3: CASSVNTGGAYGYTF

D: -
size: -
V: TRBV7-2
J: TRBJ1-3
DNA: TGTGCCAGCAGCTTAGTTTCCGGGACCACCACCGGAGGAAACACCATATATTTT
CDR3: CASSLVSGTTTGGNTIYF

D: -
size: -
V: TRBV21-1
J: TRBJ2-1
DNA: TGTGCCAGCAGCAAAAAGAGGGGGGATGGGGACAATGAGCAGTTCTTC
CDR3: CASSKKRGDGDNEQFF

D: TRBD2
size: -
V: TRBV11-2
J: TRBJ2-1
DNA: TGTGCCAGCAGCTTAGGCCGGGGGGGGCATGAGCAGTTCTTC
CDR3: CASSLGRGGHEQFF

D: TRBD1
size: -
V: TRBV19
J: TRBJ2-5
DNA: TGTGCCAGTAGTGATGGGGGGACAGGGGCCCTCCAAGAGACCCAGTACTTC
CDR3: CASSDGGTGALQETQYF

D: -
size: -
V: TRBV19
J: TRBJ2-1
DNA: TGTGCCAGTAGTATAAGCTCTCTTTCCTACAATGAGCAGTTCTTC
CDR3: CASSISSLSYNEQFF

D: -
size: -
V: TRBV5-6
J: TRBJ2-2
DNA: TGTGCCAGCAGCTTCCACAGGGTCAGGGGGGAGCTGTTTTTT
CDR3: CASSFHRVRGELFF